This TCR beta chain came from a study of molecular identifiers for immune sequencing clone quantification. Study at large: Replicate experiments took RNA from about 21,000 or 97,000 naive CD8 cells, divided it five ways and sequenced four.

This clonotype occurred once. Its antigen remains unidentified. Germline is not matched at one junction end, which may reflect a read error. Broader study findings: About a million naive cells reportedly did not prevent detection of spiked Jurkat TCR RNA from one cell.

TCRdb used MiXCR to reprocess the PCR reads, holding one entry per CDR3 protein. Of about 630,000 distinct CDR3 sequences listed, around 25% are singletons. The TCR sequence derives from a human donor in good health. Some libraries in this study had Jurkat cell RNA spiked in. The source material was naive CD8+ T cells from blood, with Jurkat cell RNA spiked in. Indicated subset: FACS-sorted CD8+CD4-CCR7+CD45RA+ naive T cells.

As DNA, the CDR3 is TGTGCCTGCAGCAACCTTCAGGGACAGGGGTTGGAGACCCAGTACTTC. Its protein product is CACSNLQGQGLETQYF. The V call is TRBV12-3 or TRBV12-4, the J call TRBJ2-5; 10 bases are a match to TRBD1. CDR3 length equals 16 residues.